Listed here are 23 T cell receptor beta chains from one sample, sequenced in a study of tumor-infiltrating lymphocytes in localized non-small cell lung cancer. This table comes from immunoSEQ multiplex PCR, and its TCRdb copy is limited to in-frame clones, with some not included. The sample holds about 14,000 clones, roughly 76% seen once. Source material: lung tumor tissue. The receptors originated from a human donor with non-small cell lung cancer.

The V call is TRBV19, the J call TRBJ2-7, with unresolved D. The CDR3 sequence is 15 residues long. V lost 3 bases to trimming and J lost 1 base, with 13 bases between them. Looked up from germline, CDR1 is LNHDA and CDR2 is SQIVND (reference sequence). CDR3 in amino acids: CASSIGSGPSYEQYF. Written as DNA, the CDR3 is TGTGCCAGTAGTATCGGTTCGGGTCCATCCTACGAGCAGTACTTC.

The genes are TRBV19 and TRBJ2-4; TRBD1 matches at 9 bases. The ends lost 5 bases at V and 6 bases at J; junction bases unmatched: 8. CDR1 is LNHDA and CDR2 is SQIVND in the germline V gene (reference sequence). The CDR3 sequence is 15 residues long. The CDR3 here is CASSLSGTGLNIQYF. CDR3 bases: TGTGCCAGTAGTCTGTCCGGGACAGGGTTAAACATTCAGTACTTC.

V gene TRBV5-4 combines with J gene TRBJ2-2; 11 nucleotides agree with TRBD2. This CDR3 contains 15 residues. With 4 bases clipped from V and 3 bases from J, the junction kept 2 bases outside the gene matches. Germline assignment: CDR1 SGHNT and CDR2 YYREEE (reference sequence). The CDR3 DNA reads TGTGCCAGCAGCCCGGGACTAGCGGACACCGGGGAGCTGTTTTTT. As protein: CASSPGLADTGELFF.

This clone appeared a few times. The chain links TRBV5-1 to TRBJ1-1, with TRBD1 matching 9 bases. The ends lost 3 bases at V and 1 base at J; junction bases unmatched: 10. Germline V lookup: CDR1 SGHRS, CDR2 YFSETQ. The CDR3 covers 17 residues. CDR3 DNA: TGCGCCAGCAGCTCTGTTCCCGGACAGGGGTGGAACACTGAAGCTTTCTTT. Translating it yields CASSSVPGQGWNTEAFF.

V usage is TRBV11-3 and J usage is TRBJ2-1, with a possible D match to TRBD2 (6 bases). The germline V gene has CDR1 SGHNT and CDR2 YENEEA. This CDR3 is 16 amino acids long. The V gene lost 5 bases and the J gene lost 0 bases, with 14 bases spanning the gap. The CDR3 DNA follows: TGTGCCAGCAGCCCAATCACTAGCCTCTCCTACAATGAGCAGTTCTTC. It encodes CASSPITSLSYNEQFF.

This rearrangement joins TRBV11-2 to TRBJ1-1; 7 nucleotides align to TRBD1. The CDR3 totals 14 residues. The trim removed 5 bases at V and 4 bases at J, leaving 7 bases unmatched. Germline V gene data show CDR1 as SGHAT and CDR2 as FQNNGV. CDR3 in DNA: TGTGCCAGCAGCCTGACAGGGAGGGGCACTGAAGCTTTCTTT. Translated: CASSLTGRGTEAFF.

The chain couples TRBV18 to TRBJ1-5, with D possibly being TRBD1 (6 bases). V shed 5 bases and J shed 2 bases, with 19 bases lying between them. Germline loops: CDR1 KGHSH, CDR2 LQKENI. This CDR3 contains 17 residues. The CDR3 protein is CASSAGRTVYGNQPQHF. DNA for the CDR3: TGTGCCAGCTCAGCGGGTAGGACAGTATATGGCAATCAGCCCCAGCATTTT.

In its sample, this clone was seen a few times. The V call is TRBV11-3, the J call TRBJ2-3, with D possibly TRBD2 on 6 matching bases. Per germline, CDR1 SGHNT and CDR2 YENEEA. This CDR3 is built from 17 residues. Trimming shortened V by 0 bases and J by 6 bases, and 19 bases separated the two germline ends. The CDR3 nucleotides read TGTGCCAGCAGCTTAGATCTTGGGGCCCGAGGGACTGATACGCAGTATTTT. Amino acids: CASSLDLGARGTDTQYF.

The CDR3 here is CASSPPRMVAGNEQFF. CDR3 DNA sequence: TGTGCCAGCAGCCCACCCCGGATGGTAGCCGGCAATGAGCAGTTCTTC. The chain carries TRBV21-1 and TRBJ2-1; the table's D call, TRBD2, was not checked against the DNA. TRBV21-1 is listed as a pseudogene. The CDR3 sequence is 16 residues long.

CDR3 sequence: CALADYNEQFF. CDR3 DNA: TGTGCACTAGCGGACTACAATGAGCAGTTCTTC. The chain couples TRBV30 to TRBJ2-1; 8 positions match TRBD2. Per germline, CDR1 GTSNPN and CDR2 SVGIG (reference sequence). The CDR3 runs 11 residues.

The CDR3: CASSLGPGQGYREQYF. In DNA, the CDR3 is TGTGCCAGCAGCTTGGGACCGGGACAGGGATACCGCGAGCAGTACTTC. The J gene is TRBJ2-7, the V gene TRBV5-6, with 9 bases fitting TRBD1. After removal of 0 bases from V and 6 bases from J, the junction contained 10 bases not matched to a gene. Germline assignment: CDR1 SGHDT and CDR2 YYEEEE. There are 16 residues in the CDR3.

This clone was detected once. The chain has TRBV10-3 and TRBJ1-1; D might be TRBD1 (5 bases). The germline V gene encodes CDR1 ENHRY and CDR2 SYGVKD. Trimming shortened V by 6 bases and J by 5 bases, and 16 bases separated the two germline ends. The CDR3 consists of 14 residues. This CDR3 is CAISPGPRGTEAFF. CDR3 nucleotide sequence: TGTGCCATCAGCCCTGGACCCCGGGGGACTGAAGCTTTCTTT.

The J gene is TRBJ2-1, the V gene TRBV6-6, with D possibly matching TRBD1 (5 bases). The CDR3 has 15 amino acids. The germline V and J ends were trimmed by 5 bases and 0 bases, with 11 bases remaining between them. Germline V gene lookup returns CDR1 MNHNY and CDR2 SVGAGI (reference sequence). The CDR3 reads CASSNQGSSYNEQFF. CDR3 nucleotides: TGTGCCAGCAGTAACCAGGGTAGCTCCTACAATGAGCAGTTCTTC.

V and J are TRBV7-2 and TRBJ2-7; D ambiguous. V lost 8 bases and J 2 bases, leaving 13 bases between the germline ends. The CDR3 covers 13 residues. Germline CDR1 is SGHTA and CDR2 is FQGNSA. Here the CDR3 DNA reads TGTGCCAGCCAGCCAGCAATGACCTACGAGCAGTACTTC. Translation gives CASQPAMTYEQYF. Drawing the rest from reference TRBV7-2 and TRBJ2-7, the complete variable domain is GAGVSQSPSNKVTEKGKDVELRCDPISGHTALYWYRQSLGQGLEFLIYFQGNSAPDKSGLPSDRFSAERTGGSVSTLTIQRTQQEDSAVYLCASQPAMTYEQYFGPGTRLTVT.

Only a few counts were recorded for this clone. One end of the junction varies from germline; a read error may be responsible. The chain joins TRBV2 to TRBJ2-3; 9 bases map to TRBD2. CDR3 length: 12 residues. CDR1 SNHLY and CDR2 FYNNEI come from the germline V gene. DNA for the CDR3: TGTGCCAGCAGTGAAGCGAACCTAGCGGGACCTTTT. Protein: CASSEANLAGPF. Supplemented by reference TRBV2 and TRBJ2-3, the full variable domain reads EPEVTQTPSHQVTQMGQEVILRCVPISNHLYFYWYRQILGQKVEFLVSFYNNEISEKSEIFDDQFSVERPDGSNFTLKIRSTKLEDSAMYFCASSEANLAGPFGPGTRLTVL.

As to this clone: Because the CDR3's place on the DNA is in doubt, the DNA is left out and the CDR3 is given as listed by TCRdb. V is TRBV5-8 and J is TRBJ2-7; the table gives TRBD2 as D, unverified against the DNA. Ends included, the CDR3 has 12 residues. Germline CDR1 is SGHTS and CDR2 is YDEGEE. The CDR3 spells CASSTSGGEQYF.

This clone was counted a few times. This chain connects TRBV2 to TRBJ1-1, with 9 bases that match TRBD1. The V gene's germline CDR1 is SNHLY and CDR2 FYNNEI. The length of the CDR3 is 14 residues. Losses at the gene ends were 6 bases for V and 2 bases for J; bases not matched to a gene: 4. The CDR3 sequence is CASSRTGVNTEAFF. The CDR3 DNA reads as TGTGCCAGCAGCCGGACAGGGGTTAACACTGAAGCTTTCTTT.

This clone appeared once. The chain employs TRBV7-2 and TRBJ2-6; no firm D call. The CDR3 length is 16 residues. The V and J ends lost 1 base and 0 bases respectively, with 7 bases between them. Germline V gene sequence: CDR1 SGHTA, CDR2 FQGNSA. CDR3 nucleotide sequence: TGTGCCAGCAGCTTAGAGGCAGTCTCTGGGGCCAACGTCCTGACTTTC. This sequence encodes CASSLEAVSGANVLTF.

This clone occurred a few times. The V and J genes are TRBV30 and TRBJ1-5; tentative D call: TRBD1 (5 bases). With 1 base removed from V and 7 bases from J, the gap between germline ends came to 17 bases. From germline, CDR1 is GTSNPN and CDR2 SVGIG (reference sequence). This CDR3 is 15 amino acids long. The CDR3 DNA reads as TGTGCCTGGAGTGAATCCGGGACCTTGAGGCAGCCCCAGCATTTT. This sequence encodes CAWSESGTLRQPQHF.

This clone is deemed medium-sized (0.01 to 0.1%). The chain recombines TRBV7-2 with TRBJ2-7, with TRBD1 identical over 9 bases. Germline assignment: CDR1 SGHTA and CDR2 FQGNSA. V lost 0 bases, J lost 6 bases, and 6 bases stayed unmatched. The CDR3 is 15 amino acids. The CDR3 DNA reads TGTGCCAGCAGCTTAGCGGGACAGGGAGTGGCCGAGCAGTACTTC. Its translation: CASSLAGQGVAEQYF. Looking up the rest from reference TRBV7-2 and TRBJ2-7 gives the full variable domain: GAGVSQSPSNKVTEKGKDVELRCDPISGHTALYWYRQSLGQGLEFLIYFQGNSAPDKSGLPSDRFSAERTGGSVSTLTIQRTQQEDSAVYLCASSLAGQGVAEQYFGPGTRLTVT.

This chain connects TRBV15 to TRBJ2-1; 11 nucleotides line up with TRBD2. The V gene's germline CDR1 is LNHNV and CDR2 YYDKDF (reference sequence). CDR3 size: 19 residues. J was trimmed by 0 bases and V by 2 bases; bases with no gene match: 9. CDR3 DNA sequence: TGTGCCACCAGCAGATTGAGGTCTAGCGGGAGGAACTCCTACAATGAGCAGTTCTTC. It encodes CATSRLRSSGRNSYNEQFF. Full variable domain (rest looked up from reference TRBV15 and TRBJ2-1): DAMVIQNPRYQVTQFGKPVTLSCSQTLNHNVMYWYQQKSSQAPKLLFHYYDKDFNNEADTPDNFQSRRPNTSFCFLDIRSPGLGDTAMYLCATSRLRSSGRNSYNEQFFGPGTRLTVL.

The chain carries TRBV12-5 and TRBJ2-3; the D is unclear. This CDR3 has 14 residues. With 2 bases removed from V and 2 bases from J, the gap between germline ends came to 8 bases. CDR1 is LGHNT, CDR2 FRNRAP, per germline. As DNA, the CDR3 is TGTGCTAGTGGTTTGCGGCTCTCCACAGATACGCAGTATTTT. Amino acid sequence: CASGLRLSTDTQYF.

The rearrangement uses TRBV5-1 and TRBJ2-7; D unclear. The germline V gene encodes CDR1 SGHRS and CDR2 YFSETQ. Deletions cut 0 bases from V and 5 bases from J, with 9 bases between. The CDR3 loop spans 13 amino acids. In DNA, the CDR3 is TGCGCCAGCAGCTTGGGAACAGTCAACGAGCAGTACTTC. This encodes CASSLGTVNEQYF.